The 22 T cell receptor beta chains below were found in one sample sequenced in a study of Ad26.COV2.S vaccination and SARS-CoV-2 variants. The method was immunoSEQ multiplex PCR; TCRdb's version includes in-frame clones alone and lacks a portion of them. Seen here are about 680,000 clones, 80% to 90% observed once, and the top ten hold roughly 1.5%. Sample treatment: some 20 received Ad26.COV2.S at low or high dose, single or two shots; 5 received placebo; per-sample allocation not given. The study sampled participants on day 63 after the first vaccine or placebo injection. The specimen was peripheral blood, collected in a trial of Ad26.COV2.S vaccine versus placebo. The source of these receptors is a person between 18 and 65 years old who received the Ad26.COV2.S COVID-19 vaccine or a placebo.

CDR3 region: CASSQSTDTQYF. DNA of the CDR3: TGTGCCAGCAGCCAGAGCACAGATACGCAGTATTTT. This chain joins TRBV5-4 and TRBJ2-3; no firm D call. The CDR3 is made up of 12 amino acids. The germline gives CDR1 SGHNT, CDR2 YYREEE (reference sequence). Trimming pared 4 bases from V and 0 bases from J, leaving 3 bases between.

This clone was seen only once. The chain uses TRBV14 and TRBJ2-7; D not resolved. The CDR3 covers 11 residues. In germline, CDR1 is SGHDN, CDR2 FVKESK. Between the trimmed V and J ends, which lost 3 bases and 0 bases, there was a span of 0 bases. In DNA, the CDR3 is TGTGCCAGCAGCCACTCCTACGAGCAGTACTTC. Its translation is CASSHSYEQYF.

In this sample, this clone turned up once. V usage is TRBV27 and J usage is TRBJ2-1; weak D call: TRBD1 (6 bases). V dropped 5 bases and J dropped 9 bases, with 26 bases sitting between them. This CDR3 is built from 17 residues. CDR1 and CDR2 from the germline V gene are MNHEY and SMNVEV (reference sequence). CDR3 in DNA: TGTGCCAGCAGTCCACAACCTCACAGGGCCGAAGGGCTTGAGCAGTTCTTC. Its protein product is CASSPQPHRAEGLEQFF.

CDR3 DNA sequence: TGTGCCAGCAGCTTAGGAGGAACAGCAAATTCACCCCTCCACTTT. Its translation is CASSLGGTANSPLHF. The chain recombines TRBV7-9 with TRBJ1-6; D gene ambiguous. The V gene lost 1 base and the J gene lost 7 bases, with 11 bases spanning the gap. The CDR3 covers 15 residues. In germline, CDR1 is SEHNR, CDR2 FQNEAQ (reference sequence).

The V gene is TRBV21-1, the J gene TRBJ1-4; no DNA check was done on the table's D call, TRBD1. TRBV21-1 represents a pseudogene. CDR3 length: 17 amino acids. CDR3 in DNA: TGTGCCAGCAGCAAACACCGGGACATAGCAACTAATGAAAAACTGTTTTTT. It is translated as CASSKHRDIATNEKLFF.

Concerning this clone: The sample carries other DNA sequences with the same CDR3. The chain carries TRBV4-3 and TRBJ1-5; D is ambiguous. Trimming left V 0 bases short and J 7 bases short, with 10 bases between. CDR1 and CDR2 (germline): LGHNA, YSLEER. The CDR3 sequence is 14 residues long. This chain's CDR3 is CASSQDRGEQPQHF. The CDR3 coding sequence is TGCGCCAGCAGCCAAGATCGCGGCGAGCAGCCCCAGCATTTT.

The chain employs TRBV19 and TRBJ2-1, with TRBD2 as a possible D gene (6 bases). The length of the CDR3 is 16 residues. Germline V CDR1 and CDR2: LNHDA, SQIVND (reference sequence). V lost 3 bases, J lost 0 bases, and 12 bases lay in between. CDR3 loop: CASSMRLGGSYNEQFF. CDR3 coding DNA: TGTGCCAGTAGTATGAGGCTGGGGGGCTCCTACAATGAGCAGTTCTTC.

V and J are TRBV11-2 and TRBJ2-1; D gene ambiguous. In germline, CDR1 is SGHAT, CDR2 FQNNGV. The CDR3 is 16 residues long. Trimming stripped 5 bases from V and 2 bases from J, with 16 bases between. The CDR3 loop reads CASSPSYRNPYNEQFF. CDR3 nucleotide sequence: TGTGCCAGCAGCCCCTCTTATAGAAATCCCTACAATGAGCAGTTCTTC.

V is TRBV6-5 and J is TRBJ2-7, with 11 bases that match TRBD2. The V segment lost 6 bases and the J segment 3 bases; nucleotides outside the gene matches: 4. Germline V CDR1 and CDR2: MNHEY, SVGAGI. The length of the CDR3 is 14 residues. The CDR3 DNA sequence: TGTGCCAGCAGCCCCGGGACTAGCGGCTACGAGCAGTACTTC. Protein sequence: CASSPGTSGYEQYF.

V and J are TRBV5-4 and TRBJ2-2; 7 positions agree with TRBD1. With V trimmed by 0 bases and J by 4 bases, 3 bases remained unmatched. Germline V lookup: CDR1 SGHNT, CDR2 YYREEE (reference sequence). The CDR3 spans 15 residues. This CDR3 is CASSLGRGLTGELFF. CDR3 DNA: TGTGCCAGCAGCTTGGGAAGGGGGCTCACCGGGGAGCTGTTTTTT.

The V gene is TRBV29-1, the J gene TRBJ2-7; D may be TRBD2 (5 bases). Deletions cut 4 bases from V and 2 bases from J, with 12 bases between. The CDR3 runs to 13 residues. CDR1 is SQVTM and CDR2 is ANQGSEA in the germline V gene. The chain's CDR3 is CSVVRLAAYEQYF. The CDR3 DNA reads TGCAGCGTTGTAAGGCTAGCAGCCTACGAGCAGTACTTC.

V and J are TRBV14 and TRBJ1-4, with 7 bases fitting TRBD1. CDR3 length equals 19 residues. J lost 0 bases, V lost 4 bases, and 14 bases had no gene match. The germline V gene encodes CDR1 SGHDN and CDR2 FVKESK. The CDR3 DNA reads as TGTGCCAGCAGCCGAGACAGGGTTGGTTTAGGAGCAACTAATGAAAAACTGTTTTTT. Protein product: CASSRDRVGLGATNEKLFF.

A word on this clone: Other DNA sequences in this specimen translate into the identical CDR3. V and J are TRBV6-5 and TRBJ2-6; D is uncertain. The CDR3 length is 16 residues. Germline CDR1 is MNHEY and CDR2 is SVGAGI. V lost 0 bases to trimming and J lost 0 bases, with 6 bases between them. The CDR3 sequence is CASSYSGNSGANVLTF. CDR3 nucleotide sequence: TGTGCCAGCAGTTACTCGGGGAACTCTGGGGCCAACGTCCTGACTTTC.

The chain links TRBV29-1 to TRBJ2-1, with a weak D call TRBD2 (5 bases). The ends were cut back, 6 bases at V and 8 bases at J, with 11 bases in the middle. Germline CDR1 is SQVTM and CDR2 is ANQGSEA. This CDR3 comprises 11 residues. The DNA of the CDR3 is TGCAGCGTGGGAGCGGTTCATGAGCAGTTCTTC. Translation gives CSVGAVHEQFF.

Only one count was recorded for this clone. The chain recombines TRBV11-2 with TRBJ2-5; D is unresolved. Germline CDR1 reads SGHAT; CDR2 reads FQNNGV. Between the trimmed V and J ends, which lost 2 bases and 1 base, there was a span of 11 bases. The length of the CDR3 is 15 residues. Written as DNA, the CDR3 is TGTGCCAGCAGCTTAACCTATGTGGGCCAAGAGACCCAGTACTTC. Protein sequence: CASSLTYVGQETQYF.

This chain joins TRBV5-5 and TRBJ1-1; 8 bases agree with TRBD1. V shed 2 bases and J 11 bases; nucleotides not matched to a gene: 8. Germline CDR1 is SGHKS and CDR2 is YYEKEE (reference sequence). The CDR3 is 13 amino acids. The CDR3 protein is CASSLQGGNGAFF. DNA for the CDR3: TGTGCCAGCAGCTTACAGGGGGGAAATGGGGCTTTCTTT.

The chain carries TRBV7-9 and TRBJ2-3; no definite D call. The germline V gene has CDR1 SEHNR and CDR2 FQNEAQ (reference sequence). V was pared by 1 base and J by 0 bases, with 8 bases between. The CDR3 sequence is 15 residues long. For the CDR3, the DNA is TGTGCCAGCAGCTTAGGGGCGCGGAGCACAGATACGCAGTATTTT. Translating gives CASSLGARSTDTQYF.

The J gene is TRBJ1-5, the V gene TRBV7-8, with 9 bases that match TRBD1. This CDR3 comprises 16 residues. Germline loops: CDR1 SGHVS, CDR2 FQNEAQ. Losses at the gene ends were 5 bases for V and 1 base for J; bases not matched to a gene: 6. CDR3 amino acids: CASSPRQGVSNQPQHF. For the CDR3, the DNA is TGTGCCAGCAGCCCCCGACAGGGGGTGAGCAATCAGCCCCAGCATTTT.

The chain has TRBV10-3 and TRBJ1-5, with D maybe TRBD1 (5 bases). Germline V gives CDR1 ENHRY, CDR2 SYGVKD. The CDR3 is 14 residues long. V was shortened by 4 bases and J by 2 bases, with 9 bases between the two germline ends. In nucleotides, the CDR3 is TGTGCCATCAGTGCGGGGGGTGGCAATCAGCCCCAGCATTTT. It encodes CAISAGGGNQPQHF.

The chain links TRBV19 to TRBJ2-5; TRBD1 aligns across 10 bases. The CDR3 consists of 13 residues. With 7 bases clipped from V and 4 bases from J, the junction kept 3 bases outside the gene matches. The germline V gene encodes CDR1 LNHDA and CDR2 SQIVND (reference sequence). This CDR3 is CASTWTGGETQYF. The CDR3 DNA sequence: TGTGCCAGTACCTGGACAGGGGGAGAGACCCAGTACTTC.

The chain recombines TRBV19 with TRBJ2-5; 9 bases agree with TRBD2. The CDR3 has 15 amino acids. The germline V gene encodes CDR1 LNHDA and CDR2 SQIVND (reference sequence). J gave up 3 bases and V 1 base, and 3 bases lay outside the gene matches. CDR3 loop: CASSIGASGKETQYF. The CDR3 DNA reads as TGTGCCAGTAGTATAGGGGCTAGCGGGAAAGAGACCCAGTACTTC.

The V gene is TRBV6-6, the J gene TRBJ2-2; 7 bases match TRBD1. V trimming: 5 bases; J trimming: 2 bases; junction bases outside the gene matches: 5. Per the germline V gene, CDR1 is MNHNY and CDR2 is SVGAGI (reference sequence). The CDR3 loop spans 15 amino acids. DNA of the CDR3: TGTGCCAGCAGTCAGGGGGACACTAACACCGGGGAGCTGTTTTTT. This codes for CASSQGDTNTGELFF.